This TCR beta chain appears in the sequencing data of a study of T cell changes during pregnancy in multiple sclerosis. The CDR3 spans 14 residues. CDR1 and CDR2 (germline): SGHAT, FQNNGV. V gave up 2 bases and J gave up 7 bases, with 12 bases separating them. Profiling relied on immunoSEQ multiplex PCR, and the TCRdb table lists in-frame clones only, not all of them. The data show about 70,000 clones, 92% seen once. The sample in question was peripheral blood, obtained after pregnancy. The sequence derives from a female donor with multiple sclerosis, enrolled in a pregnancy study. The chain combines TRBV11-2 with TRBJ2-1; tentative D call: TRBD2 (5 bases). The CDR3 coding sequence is TGTGCCAGCAGCTTACCAACAGCGGATAATGAGCAGTTCTTC. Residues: CASSLPTADNEQFF.